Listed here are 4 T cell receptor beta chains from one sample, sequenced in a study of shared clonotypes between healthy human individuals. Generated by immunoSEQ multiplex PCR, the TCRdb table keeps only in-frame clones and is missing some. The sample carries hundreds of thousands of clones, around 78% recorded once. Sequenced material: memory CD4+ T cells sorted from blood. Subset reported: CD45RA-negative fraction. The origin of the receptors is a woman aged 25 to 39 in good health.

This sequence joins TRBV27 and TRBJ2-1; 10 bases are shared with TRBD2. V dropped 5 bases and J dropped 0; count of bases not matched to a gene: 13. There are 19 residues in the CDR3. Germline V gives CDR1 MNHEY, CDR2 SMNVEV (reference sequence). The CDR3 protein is CASSGRGGLALSSYNEQFF. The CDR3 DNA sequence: TGTGCCAGCAGTGGCCGGGGGGGACTAGCGCTGAGCTCCTACAATGAGCAGTTCTTC.

The CDR3 region is CASAGQGAPGANVLTF. In DNA form, the CDR3 reads TGTGCCAGCGCAGGGCAGGGGGCGCCCGGGGCCAACGTCCTGACTTTC. The V gene is TRBV2, the J gene TRBJ2-6, with 8 bases that match TRBD1. CDR3 length equals 16 residues. J lost 4 bases, V lost 8 bases, and 10 bases had no gene match. Germline V CDR1 and CDR2: SNHLY, FYNNEI.

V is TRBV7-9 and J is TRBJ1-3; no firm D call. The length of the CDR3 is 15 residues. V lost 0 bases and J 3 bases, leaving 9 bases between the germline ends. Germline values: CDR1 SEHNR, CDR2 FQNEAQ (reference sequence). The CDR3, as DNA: TGTGCCAGCAGCTTAGCGGCAGCTCTTGGAAACACCATATATTTT. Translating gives CASSLAAALGNTIYF. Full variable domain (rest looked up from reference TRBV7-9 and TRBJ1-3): DTGVSQNPRHKITKRGQNVTFRCDPISEHNRLYWYRQTLGQGPEFLTYFQNEAQLEKSRLLSDRFSAERPKGSFSTLEIQRTEQGDSAMYLCASSLAAALGNTIYFGEGSWLTVV.

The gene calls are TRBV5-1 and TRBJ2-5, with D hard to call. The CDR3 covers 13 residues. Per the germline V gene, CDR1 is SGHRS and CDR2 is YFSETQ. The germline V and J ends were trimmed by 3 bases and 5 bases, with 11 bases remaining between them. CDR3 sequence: CASSSEFGETQYF. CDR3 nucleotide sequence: TGCGCCAGCAGCTCAGAGTTCGGGGAGACCCAGTACTTC.